The 26 T cell receptor beta chains below come from one sample, sequenced in a study of blood T cell repertoires in COVID-19 (dated by TCRdb to 2018 to 2020). The method behind the library was the immunoSEQ multiplex PCR assay. TCRdb limited this immuneACCESS table to in-frame rearrangements with V and J called. A share of clones is missing; checked studies link under half to unresolved V genes, and the rest is unexplained. A total of a few hundred thousand clones appear in this sample, around 89% of them only once. About 6% of the sample lies in the top ten. Source material: peripheral blood. The receptor source for this set is a man aged 18 to 29 who had recovered from COVID-19.

The rearrangement links TRBV7-8 to TRBJ2-5; 11 bases are a match to TRBD2. V was clipped by 0 bases and J by 5 bases; unmatched bases: 8. The CDR3 length is 17 residues. The V gene's germline CDR1 is SGHVS and CDR2 FQNEAQ. The CDR3, as DNA: TGTGCCAGCAGCTTAGCGATTATAGCGGGGGGGCCGGAGACCCAGTACTTC. As protein: CASSLAIIAGGPETQYF. Using reference TRBV7-8 and TRBJ2-5 for the parts outside the CDR3, the full variable domain is GAGVSQSPRYKVAKRGQDVALRCDPISGHVSLFWYQQALGQGPEFLTYFQNEAQLDKSGLPSDRFFAERPEGSVSTLKIQRTQQEDSAVYLCASSLAIIAGGPETQYFGPGTRLLVL.

CDR3 in DNA: TGTGCCAGCAGTGAGGCCCCGGGACAGGGGCAGACCCAGTACTTC. This translates into CASSEAPGQGQTQYF. The chain couples TRBV6-1 to TRBJ2-5, with 10 bases aligning to TRBD1. Germline CDR1 is MNHNS and CDR2 is SASEGT. The V gene end was trimmed by 3 bases and the J gene end by 6 bases; junction bases not matched to a gene: 7. The CDR3 runs 15 residues.

J is TRBJ1-2 and V is TRBV6-5; 9 bases align to TRBD1. CDR1 is MNHEY and CDR2 is SVGAGI in the germline V gene. The CDR3 spans 15 residues. J gave up 6 bases and V 7 bases, and 12 bases lay outside the gene matches. The chain's CDR3 is CASTGTGFGVDGYTF. The CDR3 DNA reads as TGTGCCAGCACCGGGACAGGGTTCGGCGTTGATGGCTACACCTTC.

The chain couples TRBV27 to TRBJ2-1; 11 positions match TRBD2. The CDR3 has 14 residues. The germline V gene has CDR1 MNHEY and CDR2 SMNVEV (reference sequence). J lost 8 bases, V lost 8 bases, and 8 bases had no gene match. This CDR3 reads CASWDSGGADEQFF. Written as DNA, the CDR3 is TGTGCCAGCTGGGATAGCGGGGGGGCGGATGAGCAGTTCTTC.

The chain has TRBV6-2 or TRBV6-3 and TRBJ2-3, with D possibly TRBD1 on 6 matching bases. The CDR3 loop spans 16 amino acids. The germline V gene encodes CDR1 MNHEY and CDR2 SVGEGT. V was trimmed by 0 bases and J by 5 bases, leaving 15 bases between them. CDR3 loop: CASSYSTAQGKDTQYF. The CDR3 nucleotides are TGTGCCAGCAGTTACTCGACTGCACAGGGTAAAGATACGCAGTATTTT.

This clone was counted once. The chain has TRBV5-1 and TRBJ2-7; no definite D call. The germline V gene has CDR1 SGHRS and CDR2 YFSETQ. The CDR3 consists of 15 residues. Deletions cut 0 bases from V and 2 bases from J, with 12 bases between. The CDR3 loop is CASSLGRSSTYEQYF. The DNA of the CDR3 is TGCGCCAGCAGCTTGGGCAGGTCGTCAACCTACGAGCAGTACTTC.

V gene TRBV2 combines with J gene TRBJ2-2; TRBD2 matches 11 bases. Unmatched junction bases numbered 7, after V lost 7 bases and J lost 6 bases. Germline-derived CDR1 and CDR2 are SNHLY and FYNNEI. CDR3 length: 15 residues. The CDR3 spells CASKRLAGYAGELFF. Written as DNA, the CDR3 is TGTGCCAGCAAACGACTAGCGGGATACGCCGGGGAGCTGTTTTTT.

Details on this clone: Additional DNA sequences in this sample encode the identical CDR3. This chain connects TRBV18 to TRBJ1-1, with D hard to call. The CDR3 runs 13 residues. V was clipped by 6 bases and J by 1 base, with 9 bases between them. Germline CDR1 reads KGHSH; CDR2 reads LQKENI. The chain's CDR3 is CASSPPGNTEAFF. The CDR3 region has the DNA TGTGCCAGCTCCCCGCCGGGGAACACTGAAGCTTTCTTT.

V is TRBV19 and J is TRBJ2-7, with 8 bases fitting TRBD2. Looked up from germline, CDR1 is LNHDA and CDR2 is SQIVND (reference sequence). V lost 3 bases, J lost 2 bases, and 9 bases stayed unmatched. CDR3 length: 16 amino acids. The CDR3 DNA sequence: TGTGCCAGTAGTATGAGGGGTGCGGGAGGCACCTACGAGCAGTACTTC. Its translation: CASSMRGAGGTYEQYF.

The V and J genes are TRBV30 and TRBJ1-2; no reliable D call. CDR1 GTSNPN and CDR2 SVGIG come from the germline V gene (reference sequence). The CDR3 runs to 12 residues. The ends were cut back, 4 bases at V and 5 bases at J, with 11 bases in the middle. This CDR3 reads CAWIRGAYGYTF. In nucleotides, the CDR3 is TGTGCCTGGATACGAGGAGCGTATGGCTACACCTTC.

The V and J genes are TRBV5-1 and TRBJ2-7; D remains ambiguous. There are 14 residues in the CDR3. Trimming cost V 0 bases and J 0 bases, with 7 bases left between them. CDR1 is SGHRS and CDR2 is YFSETQ in the germline V gene. The CDR3 sequence: CASSLDTTSYEQYF. CDR3 coding DNA: TGCGCCAGCAGCTTGGACACCACCTCCTACGAGCAGTACTTC.

The V call is TRBV7-8, the J call TRBJ2-1, with 11 bases fitting TRBD2. Trimming removed 5 bases from V and 4 bases from J; junction bases left unmatched: 10. The germline CDR1 and CDR2 sequences are SGHVS and FQNEAQ. This CDR3 is 17 amino acids long. The CDR3 region has the DNA TGTGCCAGCAGCCAACGGGGGACTAGCGGAACTTACAATGAGCAGTTCTTC. This sequence encodes CASSQRGTSGTYNEQFF.

V is TRBV19 and J is TRBJ1-5; 9 bases fit TRBD1. Germline V gene sequence: CDR1 LNHDA, CDR2 SQIVND (reference sequence). The CDR3 runs 16 residues. Trimming removed 7 bases from V and 4 bases from J; junction bases left unmatched: 11. CDR3 bases: TGTGCCAGTATACGGGGGGGACAGGGATTAAATCAGCCCCAGCATTTT. Its translation: CASIRGGQGLNQPQHF.

The rearrangement uses TRBV5-1 and TRBJ1-1, with 8 bases aligning to TRBD1. After removal of 4 bases from V and 1 base from J, the junction contained 6 bases not matched to a gene. The CDR3 sequence is 15 residues long. Germline assignment: CDR1 SGHRS and CDR2 YFSETQ. CDR3 protein: CASSLLTGANTEAFF. Here the CDR3 DNA reads TGCGCCAGCAGCCTTCTGACAGGGGCGAACACTGAAGCTTTCTTT.

A note on this clone: Other DNA variants within this sample encode the same CDR3. V and J are TRBV7-3 and TRBJ2-5, with a tentative D call TRBD2 (6 bases). This CDR3 comprises 13 residues. Germline CDR1 SGHTA, CDR2 FQGTGA. V lost 5 bases and J 4 bases, leaving 11 bases between the germline ends. The CDR3 protein is CASSPLGGETQYF. The CDR3 nucleotides are TGTGCCAGCAGCCCCCTCGGGGGAGAGACCCAGTACTTC.

J is TRBJ2-7 and V is TRBV9; D is unresolved. Germline V gene sequence: CDR1 SGDLS, CDR2 YYNGEE. The CDR3 contains 15 residues. The V and J ends lost 4 bases and 1 base respectively, with 15 bases between them. The CDR3 DNA reads as TGTGCCAGCAGCCCTCTTGACACAAGGTCCTACGAGCAGTACTTC. Protein: CASSPLDTRSYEQYF.

The chain combines TRBV18 with TRBJ2-7; possibly TRBD1 for D (5 bases). Trimming stripped 5 bases from V and 4 bases from J, with 6 bases between. The CDR3 has 11 residues. CDR1 and CDR2 from the germline V gene are KGHSH and LQKENI. The CDR3 DNA sequence: TGTGCCAGCTCATCAGGGTACGAGCAGTACTTC. This encodes CASSSGYEQYF.

The genes are TRBV5-4 and TRBJ2-7; no clear D. CDR3 length equals 14 residues. Trimming cost V 5 bases and J 6 bases, with 18 bases left between them. Germline V lookup: CDR1 SGHNT, CDR2 YYREEE (reference sequence). This CDR3 reads CASSPVSTESEQYF. DNA for the CDR3: TGTGCCAGCAGTCCGGTATCAACGGAGAGCGAGCAGTACTTC.

The chain is built from TRBV3-1 (or the pseudogene TRBV3-2) and TRBJ2-5; possible D gene TRBD1, 5 bases. Germline lookup yields CDR1 LGHDT and CDR2 YNNKEL (reference sequence). The CDR3 spans 13 residues. V was shortened by 6 bases and J by 1 base, with 9 bases between the two germline ends. The CDR3 sequence: CASRPGSQETQYF. CDR3 DNA sequence: TGTGCCAGCAGACCAGGGTCCCAAGAGACCCAGTACTTC.

CDR3 amino acids: CASSPPYGELFF. The DNA for the CDR3 is TGTGCCAGCAGCCCCCCCTATGGGGAGCTGTTTTTT. The chain carries TRBV9 and TRBJ2-2; D remains ambiguous. The germline CDR1 and CDR2 sequences are SGDLS and YYNGEE. CDR3 length: 12 residues. V gave up 4 bases and J gave up 8 bases, with 9 bases separating them.

This chain connects TRBV7-2 to TRBJ1-1; no firm D call. Germline CDR1 reads SGHTA; CDR2 reads FQGNSA. Trimming removed 5 bases from V and 4 bases from J, with 11 bases in between. The CDR3 runs 13 residues. CDR3 DNA: TGTGCCAGCAGCCCATCAGGTCCCACTGAAGCTTTCTTT. It codes for CASSPSGPTEAFF.

The J gene is TRBJ2-7, the V gene TRBV2; D may be TRBD2 (5 bases). This CDR3 has 12 residues. Trimming shortened V by 8 bases and J by 4 bases, and 12 bases separated the two germline ends. CDR1 is SNHLY and CDR2 is FYNNEI in the germline V gene. CDR3 bases: TGTGCCAGCCTCCTTCCGGGGTACGAGCAGTACTTC. Its protein is CASLLPGYEQYF.

The V and J genes are TRBV2 and TRBJ2-1; tentatively, D is TRBD1 (5 bases). CDR1 SNHLY and CDR2 FYNNEI come from the germline V gene. With 6 bases removed from V and 10 bases from J, the gap between germline ends came to 13 bases. CDR3 length: 12 residues. CDR3 residues: CASSTGAEEQFF. CDR3 sequence (DNA): TGTGCCAGCAGCACAGGCGCGGAGGAGCAGTTCTTC.

V is TRBV7-3 and J is TRBJ2-2, with D possibly being TRBD1 (6 bases). Germline CDR1 SGHTA, CDR2 FQGTGA. The CDR3 has 16 amino acids. The ends were cut back, 5 bases at V and 2 bases at J, with 15 bases in the middle. CDR3 loop: CASSLLTGQNTGELFF. CDR3 sequence (DNA): TGTGCCAGCAGCCTGCTGACAGGACAAAACACCGGGGAGCTGTTTTTT.

The genes are TRBV18 and TRBJ1-1; possible D gene TRBD1, 5 bases. The V end lost 6 bases, the J end lost 10 bases, and 30 bases lay between the germline ends. The CDR3 is 17 residues long. CDR1 and CDR2 (germline): KGHSH, LQKENI. CDR3 amino acids: CASSPNGRTGGLGGAFF. The CDR3 coding sequence is TGTGCCAGCTCTCCCAACGGGAGAACAGGTGGCCTTGGGGGAGCTTTCTTT.

The rearrangement joins TRBV4-3 to TRBJ2-1; 10 bases line up with TRBD1. The CDR3 contains 15 residues. CDR1 LGHNA and CDR2 YSLEER come from the germline V gene. The junction had 6 bases not matched to a gene; V was cut back by 4 bases and J by 6 bases. CDR3 nucleotide sequence: TGCGCCAGCAGCCCCGACAGGGGGCTTGGCAATGAGCAGTTCTTC. It codes for CASSPDRGLGNEQFF.